This T cell receptor (beta chain) originates from a study of T cells in Graves' hyperthyroidism and ophthalmopathy. From RNA transcripts, TCR beta CDR3 regions were amplified. HTBI primers were employed in a first-round RT-PCR of the TCR CDR3. TCRdb re-analysed the multiplex PCR reads in MiXCR, keeping a single row per CDR3 protein. The data contain about 640,000 distinct CDR3 sequences, 20% to 25% of them singletons. Ten or more counts support this clonotype. CDR1 is MNHEY, CDR2 SVGAGI, per germline. The CDR3 length is 16 residues. V trimming: 0 bases; J trimming: 0 bases; junction bases outside the gene matches: 5.

This TCR came from a young man with Graves' ophthalmopathy. The genes are TRBV6-5 and TRBJ2-7, with TRBD2 matching over 7 bases. Sample: blood. DNA for the CDR3: TGTGCCAGCAGTTACTCAGCCAAGCGGGGCTCCTACGAGCAGTACTTC. Amino acids: CASSYSAKRGSYEQYF.